This T cell receptor (beta chain) was recovered during a study of T cells in tuberculosis. On this clone: Its antigen is not identified.

Generated by immunoSEQ multiplex PCR, the TCRdb table keeps only in-frame clones and is missing some. The sample yields around 43,000 clones, 95% seen once. Notes on the study in general: Using the GMM-specific repertoire gave about 86% accuracy versus roughly 70% with motifs.

Trimming removed 4 bases from V and 2 bases from J; junction bases left unmatched: 4. Germline CDR1 is MGHRA and CDR2 is YSYEKL. This CDR3 spans 14 amino acids. This receptor was identified in a donor aged 10-29 years with latent tuberculosis or without tuberculosis infection. This sequence joins TRBV4-1 and TRBJ1-2, with 7 bases fitting TRBD1. The material sequenced was PBMCs. The CDR3 loop is CASSRDSGNYGYTF. The CDR3 bases are TGCGCCAGCAGCCGGGACAGCGGAAACTATGGCTACACCTTC.